A selection of T cell receptor beta chains follows, all from one sample in a study of T-cell reconstitution after alpha-beta-depleted transplantation in children. TCRdb re-called the PCR reads with MiXCR, one entry per CDR3 protein. The sample has some 220,000 distinct CDR3 sequences, around 9.9% seen once; the top ten hold roughly 27%. Here the sequenced sample was PBMCs, taken before TCRalphabeta/CD19-depleted stem cell transplant. The source is a child in the first two years of life with acute myeloid leukemia, due to receive a stem cell transplant. Both conserved end residues are part of each CDR3. The D gene is left open where the match is weak. Some rows have no size entry. The others give once, few or many, or a class for an expanded clone.

many | TRBV20-1 | NA | CSASRTGPTNYGYTF
few | TRBV7-2 | TRBD2 | CASSWILAGGTDTQYF
many | TRBV28 | NA | CASSLGSGWGYEQYF
many | TRBV5-4 | NA | CASSLEVWGYTF
many | TRBV7-9 | NA | CASSSGLYGYTF
few | TRBV12-3/TRBV12-4 | TRBD2 | CASSPATSGRAYEQYF
many | TRBV5-1 | TRBD1 | CASSLEGGQVIGYGYTF
few | TRBV6-1 | NA | CASSEAQGSETQYF
many | TRBV20-1 | NA | CSTERDHEQYF
many | TRBV7-9 | TRBD1 | CASSSTGAWVTEAFF
many | TRBV11-2 | TRBD1 | CASSSDRGEQYF
few | TRBV29-1 | NA | CSVEDISGNEQFF
many | TRBV29-1 | NA | CSAGSDSGNTIYF
NA | TRBV29-1 | NA | CSVDRSSYEQYF
many | TRBV25-1 | NA | CASSGGSSYNEQFF
few | TRBV28 | TRBD2 | CASSPPQAGPLTDTQYF
few | TRBV28 | NA | CASSFSWNTEAFF
many | TRBV29-1 | NA | CSATPQYSYNEQFF
NA | TRBV7-6 | TRBD1 | CASSSYRDRANEQFF
many | TRBV6-5 | NA | CASSYPRANTGELFF
many | TRBV7-9 | TRBD1 | CASSLGGTGVNYGYTF
many | TRBV12-3/TRBV12-4 | NA | CASSFFELGEQYF
many | TRBV5-1 | NA | CASSLWASSGANVLTF
many | TRBV24-1 | NA | CATSDGLGRWTGELFF
many | TRBV20-1 | NA | CSARDLDTGSSYNSPLHF
many | TRBV7-9 | NA | CASSPEARHLEEKLFF
many | TRBV5-1 | NA | CASSLDRAYGYTF
many | TRBV12-3/TRBV12-4 | TRBD2 | CATAGVRNEQYF
many | TRBV28 | NA | CASSWGALQGRETQYF
many | TRBV3-1 | TRBD1 | CASSRRTGDTDTQYF
many | TRBV7-9 | NA | CASSLEAGELFF
many | TRBV2 | TRBD1 | CASGRGTGGNEQFF
NA | TRBV7-9 | NA | CASSLPSGDEQFF
many | TRBV10-3 | NA | CATGVPDQETQYF
many | TRBV7-6 | NA | CASSPSAFSDTQYF
NA | TRBV28 | NA | CAVRLGVVGNEQFF
many | TRBV20-1 | NA | CSARKYTDTQYF
NA | TRBV10-3 | NA | CAISPGPNTEAFF
many | TRBV5-1 | NA | CASSLGTGRYTF
many | TRBV27 | NA | CASTPTSSATSYEQYF
many | TRBV2 | TRBD1 | CASSGQSQETQYF
few | TRBV6-5 | NA | CASSYSIDRLTHQPQHF
many | TRBV3-1 | TRBD2 | CASRPGLAFTDTQYF
many | TRBV30 | NA | CAWSSTDTQYF
many | TRBV19 | TRBD1 | CASSIAGQVPYEQYF
many | TRBV3-1 | NA | CASSEEISNQPQHF
many | TRBV7-9 | TRBD2 | CASSPRTSPLPGDTQYF
many | TRBV4-2 | TRBD1 | CASSRGGGVDRALRGTEAFF
NA | TRBV24-1 | NA | CATSDSEAFF
many | TRBV5-1 | NA | CASSSTGNSNIQYF
many | TRBV20-1 | NA | CSAIRSYEQYF
many | TRBV29-1 | NA | CSVAGTVNQPQHF
many | TRBV9 | NA | CASSVRGGNAEAFF
many | TRBV20-1 | NA | CSARGFTHNEQFF